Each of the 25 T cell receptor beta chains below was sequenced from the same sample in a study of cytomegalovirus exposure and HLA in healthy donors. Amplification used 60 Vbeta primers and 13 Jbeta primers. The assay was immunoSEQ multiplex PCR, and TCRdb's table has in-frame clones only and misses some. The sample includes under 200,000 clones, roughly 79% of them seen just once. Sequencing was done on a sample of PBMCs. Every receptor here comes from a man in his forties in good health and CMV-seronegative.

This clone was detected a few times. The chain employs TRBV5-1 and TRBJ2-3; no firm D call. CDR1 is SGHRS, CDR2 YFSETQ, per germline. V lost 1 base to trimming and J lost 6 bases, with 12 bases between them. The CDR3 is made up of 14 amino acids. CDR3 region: CASSLNVAGDTQYF. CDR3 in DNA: TGCGCCAGCAGCTTGAACGTCGCCGGGGATACGCAGTATTTT.

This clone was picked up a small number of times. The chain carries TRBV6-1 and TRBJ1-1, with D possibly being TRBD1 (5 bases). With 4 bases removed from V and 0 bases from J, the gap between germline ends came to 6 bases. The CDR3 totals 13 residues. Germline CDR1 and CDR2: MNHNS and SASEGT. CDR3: CASSATVNTEAFF. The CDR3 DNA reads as TGTGCCAGCAGTGCGACAGTGAACACTGAAGCTTTCTTT.

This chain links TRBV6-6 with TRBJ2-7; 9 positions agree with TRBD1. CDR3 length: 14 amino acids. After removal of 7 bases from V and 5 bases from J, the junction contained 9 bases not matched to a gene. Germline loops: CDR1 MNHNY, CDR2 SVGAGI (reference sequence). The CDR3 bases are TGTGCCAGCAAAATGGGGGGACAGGGTCACGAGCAGTACGTC. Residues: CASKMGGQGHEQYV.

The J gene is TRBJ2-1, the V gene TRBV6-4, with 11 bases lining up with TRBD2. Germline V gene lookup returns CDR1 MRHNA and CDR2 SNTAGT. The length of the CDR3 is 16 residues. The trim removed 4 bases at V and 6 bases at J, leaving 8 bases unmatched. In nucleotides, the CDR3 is TGTGCCAGCAGTGCCCATACTAGCGGGAGAAGCAATGAGCAGTTCTTC. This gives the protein CASSAHTSGRSNEQFF.

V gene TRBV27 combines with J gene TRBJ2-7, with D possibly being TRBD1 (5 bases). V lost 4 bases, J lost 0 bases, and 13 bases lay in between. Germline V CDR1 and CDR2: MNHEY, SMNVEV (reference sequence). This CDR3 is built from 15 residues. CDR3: CASSSRQRSSYEQYF. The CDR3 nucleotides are TGTGCCAGCAGTTCTCGACAGCGTAGCTCCTACGAGCAGTACTTC.

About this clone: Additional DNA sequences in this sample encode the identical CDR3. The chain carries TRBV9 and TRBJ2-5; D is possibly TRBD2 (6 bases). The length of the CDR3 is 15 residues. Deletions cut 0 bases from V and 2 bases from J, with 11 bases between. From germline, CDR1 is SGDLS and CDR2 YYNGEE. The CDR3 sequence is CASSVGSGPQETQYF. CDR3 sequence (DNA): TGTGCCAGCAGCGTAGGAAGCGGGCCGCAAGAGACCCAGTACTTC.

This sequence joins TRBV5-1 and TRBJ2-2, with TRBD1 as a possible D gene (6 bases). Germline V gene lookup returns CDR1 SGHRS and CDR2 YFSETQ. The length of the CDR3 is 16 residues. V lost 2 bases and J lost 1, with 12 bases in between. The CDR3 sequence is CASSFDRRLNTGELFF. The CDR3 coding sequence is TGCGCCAGCAGCTTCGACAGGCGACTGAACACCGGGGAGCTGTTTTTT.

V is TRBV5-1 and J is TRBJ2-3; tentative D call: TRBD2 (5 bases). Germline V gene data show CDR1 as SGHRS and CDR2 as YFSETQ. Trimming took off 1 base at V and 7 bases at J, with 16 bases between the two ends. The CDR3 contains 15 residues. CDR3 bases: TGCGCCAGCAGCTTGCCAGACCCCCCGGGGAATACGCAGTATTTT. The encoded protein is CASSLPDPPGNTQYF.

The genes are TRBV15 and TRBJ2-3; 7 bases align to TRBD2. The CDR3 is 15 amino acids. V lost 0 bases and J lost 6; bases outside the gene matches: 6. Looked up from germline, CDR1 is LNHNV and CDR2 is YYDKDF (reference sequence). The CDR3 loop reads CATSRDGGETDTQYF. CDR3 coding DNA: TGTGCCACCAGCAGAGATGGGGGGGAGACCGATACGCAGTATTTT.

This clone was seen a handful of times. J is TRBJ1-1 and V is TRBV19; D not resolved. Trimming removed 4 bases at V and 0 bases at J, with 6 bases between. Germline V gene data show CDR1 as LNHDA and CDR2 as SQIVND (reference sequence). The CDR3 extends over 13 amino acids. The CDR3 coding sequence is TGTGCCAGTAGTACCCTCTTGAACACTGAAGCTTTCTTT. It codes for CASSTLLNTEAFF.

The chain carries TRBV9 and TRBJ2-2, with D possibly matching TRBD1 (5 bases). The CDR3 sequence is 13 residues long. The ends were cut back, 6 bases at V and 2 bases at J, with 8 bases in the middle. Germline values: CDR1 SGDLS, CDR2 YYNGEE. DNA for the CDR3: TGTGCCAGCATGGGGCTCAACACCGGGGAGCTGTTTTTT. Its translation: CASMGLNTGELFF.

CDR3 loop: CATGTSGAYNEQFF. CDR3 nucleotide sequence: TGTGCCACCGGGACTAGCGGGGCCTACAATGAGCAGTTCTTC. This sequence joins TRBV6-1 and TRBJ2-1, with 13 positions matching TRBD2. Germline V gene lookup returns CDR1 MNHNS and CDR2 SASEGT. The CDR3 is made up of 14 amino acids. V lost 10 bases and J lost 2; bases outside the gene matches: 2.

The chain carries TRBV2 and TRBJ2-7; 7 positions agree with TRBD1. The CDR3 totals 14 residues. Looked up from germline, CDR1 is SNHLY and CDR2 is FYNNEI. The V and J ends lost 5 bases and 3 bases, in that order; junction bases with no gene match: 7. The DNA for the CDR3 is TGTGCCAGCAGTTCCCGGGACAGCAACTACGAGCAGTACTTC. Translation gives CASSSRDSNYEQYF.

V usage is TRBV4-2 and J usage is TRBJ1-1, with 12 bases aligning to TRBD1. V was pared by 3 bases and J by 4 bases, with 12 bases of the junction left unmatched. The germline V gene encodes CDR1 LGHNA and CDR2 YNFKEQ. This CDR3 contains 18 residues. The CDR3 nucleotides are TGTGCCAGCAGCCACCTCACCGGGACAGGGGGCTTTCTCACTGAAGCTTTCTTT. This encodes CASSHLTGTGGFLTEAFF.

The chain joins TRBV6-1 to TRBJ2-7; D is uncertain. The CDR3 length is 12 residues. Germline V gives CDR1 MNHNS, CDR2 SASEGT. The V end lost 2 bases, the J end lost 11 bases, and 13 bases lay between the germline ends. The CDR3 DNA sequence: TGTGCCAGCAGTGAATCCCTAAGTCCTGAGTACTTC. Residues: CASSESLSPEYF.

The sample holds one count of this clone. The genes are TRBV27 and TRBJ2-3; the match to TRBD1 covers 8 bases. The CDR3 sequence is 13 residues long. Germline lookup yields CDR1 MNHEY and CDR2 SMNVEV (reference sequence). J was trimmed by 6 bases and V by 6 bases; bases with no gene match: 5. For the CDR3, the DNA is TGTGCCAGCAGGCGGACAGGGACGGATACGCAGTATTTT. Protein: CASRRTGTDTQYF.

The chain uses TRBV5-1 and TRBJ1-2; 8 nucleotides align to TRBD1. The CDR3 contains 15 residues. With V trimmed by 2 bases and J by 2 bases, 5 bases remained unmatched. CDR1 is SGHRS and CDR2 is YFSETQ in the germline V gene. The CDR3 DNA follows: TGCGCCAGCAGCTTCCAGACAGGGGCCAACTATGGCTACACCTTC. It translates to CASSFQTGANYGYTF. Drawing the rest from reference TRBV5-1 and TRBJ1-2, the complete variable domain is KAGVTQTPRYLIKTRGQQVTLSCSPISGHRSVSWYQQTPGQGLQFLFEYFSETQRNKGNFPGRFSGRQFSNSRSEMNVSTLELGDSALYLCASSFQTGANYGYTFGSGTRLTVV.

DNA of the CDR3: TGTGCCTGGACTAGCGGAAACAATGAGCAGTTCTTC. Translating it yields CAWTSGNNEQFF. The chain combines TRBV30 with TRBJ2-1; 7 bases fit TRBD2. V dropped 4 bases and J dropped 5; count of bases not matched to a gene: 2. The germline V gene has CDR1 GTSNPN and CDR2 SVGIG (reference sequence). The CDR3 runs 12 residues.

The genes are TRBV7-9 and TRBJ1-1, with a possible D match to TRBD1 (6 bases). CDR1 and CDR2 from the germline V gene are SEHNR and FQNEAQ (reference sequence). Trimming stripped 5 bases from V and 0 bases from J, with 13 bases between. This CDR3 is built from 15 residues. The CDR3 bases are TGTGCCAGCAGCCATTACAGGGATCTGAACACTGAAGCTTTCTTT. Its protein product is CASSHYRDLNTEAFF.

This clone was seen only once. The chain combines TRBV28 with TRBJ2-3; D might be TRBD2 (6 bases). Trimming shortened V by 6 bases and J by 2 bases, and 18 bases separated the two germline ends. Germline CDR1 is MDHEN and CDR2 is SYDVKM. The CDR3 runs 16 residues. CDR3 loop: CASSSLSGLPTDTQYF. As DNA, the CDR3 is TGTGCCAGCAGCTCCCTTAGCGGTTTACCCACAGATACGCAGTATTTT.

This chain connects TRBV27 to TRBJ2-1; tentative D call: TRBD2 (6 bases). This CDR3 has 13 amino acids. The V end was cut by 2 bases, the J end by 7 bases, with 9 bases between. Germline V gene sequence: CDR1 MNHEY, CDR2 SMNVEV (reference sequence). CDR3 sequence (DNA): TGTGCCAGCAGTTTAGGAGGGTCTAATGAGCAGTTCTTC. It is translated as CASSLGGSNEQFF.

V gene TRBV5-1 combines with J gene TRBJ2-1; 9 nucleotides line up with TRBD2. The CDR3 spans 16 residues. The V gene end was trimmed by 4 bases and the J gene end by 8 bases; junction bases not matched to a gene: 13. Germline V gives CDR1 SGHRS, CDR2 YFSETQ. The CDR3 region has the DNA TGCGCCAGCAGCCCCCGGGGTAGCGGGAGTCTGTATGAGCAGTTCTTC. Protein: CASSPRGSGSLYEQFF.

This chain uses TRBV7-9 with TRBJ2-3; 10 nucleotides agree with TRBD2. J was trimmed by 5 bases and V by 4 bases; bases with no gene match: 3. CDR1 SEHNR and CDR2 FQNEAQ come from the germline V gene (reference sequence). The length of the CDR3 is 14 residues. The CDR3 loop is CASSWLAGEDTQYF. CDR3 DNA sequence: TGTGCCAGCAGCTGGCTAGCGGGAGAAGATACGCAGTATTTT.

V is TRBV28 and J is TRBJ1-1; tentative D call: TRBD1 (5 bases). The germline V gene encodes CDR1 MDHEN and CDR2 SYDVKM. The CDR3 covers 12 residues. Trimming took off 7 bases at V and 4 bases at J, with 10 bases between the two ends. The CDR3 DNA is TGTGCCAGCACTACCGGGGGCACTGAAGCTTTCTTT. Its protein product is CASTTGGTEAFF. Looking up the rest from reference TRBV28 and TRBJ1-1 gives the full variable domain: DVKVTQSSRYLVKRTGEKVFLECVQDMDHENMFWYRQDPGLGLRLIYFSYDVKMKEKGDIPEGYSVSREKKERFSLILESASTNQTSMYLCASTTGGTEAFFGQGTRLTVV.

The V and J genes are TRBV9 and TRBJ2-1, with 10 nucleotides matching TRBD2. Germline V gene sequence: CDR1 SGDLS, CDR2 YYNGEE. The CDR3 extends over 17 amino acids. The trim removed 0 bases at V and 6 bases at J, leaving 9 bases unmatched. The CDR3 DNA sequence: TGTGCCAGCAGCGTAGGTCCAAGGATAGCGGGAGGCAATGAGCAGTTCTTC. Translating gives CASSVGPRIAGGNEQFF.